This T cell receptor (beta chain) emerged from a study of siplizumab effects on memory and regulatory T cells. Study observations and caveats: Naive T cells were seemingly more diverse than memory cells, and major contributions to the alloresponse seemed to be made by them.

Each sample had roughly 10^5 TCR templates assayed. Repertoires were generated with immunoSEQ multiplex PCR, while TCRdb's copy carries only in-frame clones and drops some. The sample shows 85,000 to 130,000 clones, roughly 94% of them seen only once. As concerns this clone: Its antigen is currently unknown. Germline is not matched at one junction end, which may reflect a read error.

The CDR3 is 16 residues long. Looked up from germline, CDR1 is SEHNR and CDR2 is FQNEAQ (reference sequence). This sequence joins TRBV7-9 and TRBJ1-3; no reliable D call. The source is a human donor in good health. Material for sequencing was Tregs sorted from blood. The CDR3, as DNA: TGTGCCAGCAGCTTAGCGGCAGGTCTCTCTGGAAACGCCATATATTTT. Translating gives CASSLAAGLSGNAIYF.